The entry below describes one T cell receptor beta chain. Its antigen is not known. The conserved phenylalanine or tryptophan is not found at the CDR3 terminus, so this likely reflects a read error. The source of the sample is a study of breast tumors, draining lymph nodes, adjacent tissues. Points from the study as a whole: That most tumor T cells come from lymph nodes remained unproven. Most tumor T cells seemingly derive from lymph node, then expand in tumor. Luminal-like breast cancer showed significantly higher tumor–nontumor repertoire similarity than basal-like. Tumor repertoires ranked between lymph nodes and nontumor tissue in diversity, with V and J gene preferences.

The CDR3 spans 12 residues. Trimming took 2 bases from V and 6 from J, leaving 5 bases between them. In germline, CDR1 is MNHNS, CDR2 SASEGT. TCRdb used MiXCR to reprocess the multiplex PCR reads, holding one entry per CDR3 protein. Of more than 100,000 distinct CDR3 sequences listed, approximately 20% are singletons. Axillary draining lymph nodes of breast cancer patients supplied the node samples. This receptor was identified in a female donor with breast cancer. Some clones in this sample may be carry-over from other donors' samples. The chain employs TRBV6-1 and TRBJ1-5; D not resolved. Sequencing used axillary lymph node tissue. The CDR3 protein is CASSELRQPQHL. The CDR3 bases are TGTGCCAGCAGTGAATTACGTCAGCCCCAGCATCTT.